These T cell receptor beta chains were read from a single sample in a study of T cells expressing NK-cell markers. TCRdb reprocessed the 5' RACE reads and keeps a single row for each CDR3 protein, giving no DNA. The listing contains over 100,000 distinct CDR3 sequences. What was sequenced was blood T cells: a sorted CD56 or NKG2C T cell subset, CD4+ or CD8+ T cells, or bulk PBMC T cells (not recorded which). The receptors were sampled from a woman between 18 and 70 years old in good health. Each CDR3 is given with its conserved first and last residue. The order of the fields is CDR3 protein, J gene, V gene, clone size. Clone size, where shown, is once, few, many, or a class for clones that have expanded.

CDR3 protein: CASSFPALEAFF
J gene: TRBJ1-1
V gene: TRBV7-9
clone size: NA

CDR3 protein: CASSFSQGSKSEQYF
J gene: TRBJ2-7
V gene: TRBV28
clone size: NA

CDR3 protein: CSATGTSGSSSYNEQFF
J gene: TRBJ2-1
V gene: TRBV20-1
clone size: NA

CDR3 protein: CASSVSTGVGTDTQYF
J gene: TRBJ2-3
V gene: TRBV9
clone size: NA

CDR3 protein: CASSISGFAHNEQFF
J gene: TRBJ2-1
V gene: TRBV19
clone size: NA

CDR3 protein: CASGRDNYGYTF
J gene: TRBJ1-2
V gene: TRBV6-2/TRBV6-3
clone size: NA

CDR3 protein: CASSYRAGGAYNEQFF
J gene: TRBJ2-1
V gene: TRBV7-8
clone size: NA

CDR3 protein: CASSDVKRGAETQYF
J gene: TRBJ2-5
V gene: TRBV6-4
clone size: medium-sized

CDR3 protein: CASSYRGDPPYNEQFF
J gene: TRBJ2-1
V gene: TRBV6-2/TRBV6-3
clone size: NA

CDR3 protein: CSAREREGDIQYF
J gene: TRBJ2-4
V gene: TRBV20-1
clone size: NA

CDR3 protein: CASSPATRRGAEKLFF
J gene: TRBJ1-4
V gene: TRBV28
clone size: NA

CDR3 protein: CSADGGATLGYTF
J gene: TRBJ1-2
V gene: TRBV20-1
clone size: NA

CDR3 protein: CASSLAGDRGTGELFF
J gene: TRBJ2-2
V gene: TRBV27
clone size: NA

CDR3 protein: CASRDWTSYNEQFF
J gene: TRBJ2-1
V gene: TRBV19
clone size: NA

CDR3 protein: CASSSANTGELFF
J gene: TRBJ2-2
V gene: TRBV11-3
clone size: NA

CDR3 protein: CASSYSVSTDTQYF
J gene: TRBJ2-3
V gene: TRBV6-5
clone size: NA

CDR3 protein: CSARGLASRDEQFF
J gene: TRBJ2-1
V gene: TRBV20-1
clone size: NA

CDR3 protein: CASSLEAGVDNEQFF
J gene: TRBJ2-1
V gene: TRBV5-1
clone size: NA

CDR3 protein: CASSLEMSPYEQYF
J gene: TRBJ2-7
V gene: TRBV7-9
clone size: NA

CDR3 protein: CAASGGTGYNEQFF
J gene: TRBJ2-1
V gene: TRBV30
clone size: NA